The source of this T cell receptor (beta chain) is a study of a mutant IDH1 vaccine in newly diagnosed glioma. The repertoire was sequenced with immunoSEQ multiplex PCR; TCRdb's copy has only in-frame clones and lacks some. The sample has about 22,000 clones; approximately 89% are singletons. Worth noting for this clone: What it recognizes is unknown.

Time point indicated: week 11, during vaccination. The content of each vaccine dose was 300 ug of mutant IDH1 20-mer peptide, and topical imiquimod accompanied it. V was shortened by 6 bases and J by 3 bases, with 8 bases between the two germline ends. Germline V gene data show CDR1 as MNHNS and CDR2 as SASEGT. The length of the CDR3 is 12 residues. The input for sequencing was PBMCs, taken from a glioma patient whose treatment included an IDH1 peptide vaccine. The source of this sequence is a woman in her thirties or forties with glioma. The V gene is TRBV6-1, the J gene TRBJ1-1; a possible D gene is TRBD1 (5 bases). CDR3 bases: TGTGCCAGCAGCGGGACTTACACTGAAGCTTTCTTT. Translation: CASSGTYTEAFF.